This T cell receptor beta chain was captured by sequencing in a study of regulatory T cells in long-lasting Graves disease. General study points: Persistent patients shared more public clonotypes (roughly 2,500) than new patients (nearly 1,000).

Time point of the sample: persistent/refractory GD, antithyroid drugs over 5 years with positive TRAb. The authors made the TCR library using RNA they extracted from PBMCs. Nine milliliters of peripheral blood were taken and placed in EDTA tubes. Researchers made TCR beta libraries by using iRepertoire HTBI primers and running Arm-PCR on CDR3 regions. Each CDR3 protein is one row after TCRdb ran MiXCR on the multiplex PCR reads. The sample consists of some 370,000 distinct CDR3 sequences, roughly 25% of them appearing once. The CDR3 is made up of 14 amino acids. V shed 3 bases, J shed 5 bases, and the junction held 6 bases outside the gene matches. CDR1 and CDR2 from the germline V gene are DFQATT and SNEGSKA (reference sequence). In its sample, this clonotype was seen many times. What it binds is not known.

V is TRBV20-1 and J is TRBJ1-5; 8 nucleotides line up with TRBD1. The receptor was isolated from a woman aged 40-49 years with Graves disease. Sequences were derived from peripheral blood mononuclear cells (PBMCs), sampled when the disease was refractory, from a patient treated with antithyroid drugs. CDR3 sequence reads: CSASSDRADQPQHF. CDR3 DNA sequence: TGCAGTGCTAGCTCGGACAGGGCGGATCAGCCCCAGCATTTT.